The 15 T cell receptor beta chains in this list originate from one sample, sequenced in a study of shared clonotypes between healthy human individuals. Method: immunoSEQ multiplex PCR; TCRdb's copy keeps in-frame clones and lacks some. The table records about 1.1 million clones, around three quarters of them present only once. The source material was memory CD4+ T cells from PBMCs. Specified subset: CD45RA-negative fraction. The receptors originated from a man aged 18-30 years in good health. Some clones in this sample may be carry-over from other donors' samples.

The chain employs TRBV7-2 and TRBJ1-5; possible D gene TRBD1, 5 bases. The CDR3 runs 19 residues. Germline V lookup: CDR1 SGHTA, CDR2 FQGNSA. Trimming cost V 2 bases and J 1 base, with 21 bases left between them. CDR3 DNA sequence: TGTGCCAGCAGCTTAAAGGGGACGGGACGTGGCGCCAGCAATCAGCCCCAGCATTTT. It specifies CASSLKGTGRGASNQPQHF.

The CDR3 is CAISPGQGYEKLFF. The CDR3 coding sequence is TGTGCCATCAGCCCGGGACAGGGGTATGAAAAACTGTTTTTT. V and J are TRBV10-3 and TRBJ1-4; the match to TRBD1 covers 10 bases. From germline, CDR1 is ENHRY and CDR2 SYGVKD. CDR3 length: 14 residues. V shed 6 bases and J 6 bases; nucleotides not matched to a gene: 4.

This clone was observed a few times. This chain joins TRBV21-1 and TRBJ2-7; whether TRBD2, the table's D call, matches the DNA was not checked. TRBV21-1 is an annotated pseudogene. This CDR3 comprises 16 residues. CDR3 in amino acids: CASSRPWREPSYEQYF. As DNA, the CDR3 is TGTGCCAGCAGCAGGCCCTGGCGGGAGCCCTCCTACGAGCAGTACTTC.

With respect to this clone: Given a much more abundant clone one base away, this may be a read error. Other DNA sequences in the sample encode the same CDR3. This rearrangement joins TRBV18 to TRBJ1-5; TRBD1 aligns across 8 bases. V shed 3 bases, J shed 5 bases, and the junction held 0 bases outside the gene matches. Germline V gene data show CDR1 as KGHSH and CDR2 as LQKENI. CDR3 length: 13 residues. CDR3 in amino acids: CASSPDRDQPQHF. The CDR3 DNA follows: TGTGCCAGCTCACCGGACAGGGATCAGCCCCAGCATTTT.

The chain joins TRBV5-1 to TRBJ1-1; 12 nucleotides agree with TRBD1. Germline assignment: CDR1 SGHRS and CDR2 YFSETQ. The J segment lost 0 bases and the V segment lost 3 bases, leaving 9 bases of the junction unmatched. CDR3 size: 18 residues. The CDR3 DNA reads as TGCGCCAGCAGCTCGCCCTCGGGGACAGGGGGCCTGAACACTGAAGCTTTCTTT. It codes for CASSSPSGTGGLNTEAFF.

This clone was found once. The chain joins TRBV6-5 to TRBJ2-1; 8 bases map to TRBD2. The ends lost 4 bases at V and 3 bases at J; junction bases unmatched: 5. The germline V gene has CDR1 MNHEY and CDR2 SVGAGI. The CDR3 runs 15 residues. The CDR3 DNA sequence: TGTGCCAGCAGTTTTCGAAGCGGGAGCTACAATGAGCAGTTCTTC. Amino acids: CASSFRSGSYNEQFF.

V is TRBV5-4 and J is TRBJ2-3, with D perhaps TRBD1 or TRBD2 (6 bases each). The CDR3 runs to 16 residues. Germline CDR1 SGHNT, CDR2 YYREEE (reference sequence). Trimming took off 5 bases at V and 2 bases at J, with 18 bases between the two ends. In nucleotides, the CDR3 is TGTGCCAGCAGACCGGGTGGGGGGCGGAACACAGATACGCAGTATTTT. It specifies CASRPGGGRNTDTQYF.

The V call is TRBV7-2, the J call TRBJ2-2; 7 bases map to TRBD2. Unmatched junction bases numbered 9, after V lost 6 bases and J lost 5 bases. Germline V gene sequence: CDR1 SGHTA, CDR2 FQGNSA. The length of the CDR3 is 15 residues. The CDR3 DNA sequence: TGTGCCAGCAGGCGCAGGGCGGGAGAGACCGGGGAGCTGTTTTTT. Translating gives CASRRRAGETGELFF.

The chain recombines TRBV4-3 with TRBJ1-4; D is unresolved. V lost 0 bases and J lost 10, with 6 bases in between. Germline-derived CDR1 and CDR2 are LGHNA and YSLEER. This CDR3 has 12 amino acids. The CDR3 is CASSQDRIKLFF. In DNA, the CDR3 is TGCGCCAGCAGCCAAGACCGAATAAAACTGTTTTTT.

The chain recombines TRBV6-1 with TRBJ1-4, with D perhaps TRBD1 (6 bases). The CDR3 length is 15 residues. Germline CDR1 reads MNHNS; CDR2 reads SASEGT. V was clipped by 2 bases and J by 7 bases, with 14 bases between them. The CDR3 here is CASSEQQGFGEKLFF. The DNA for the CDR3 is TGTGCCAGCAGTGAACAACAGGGTTTTGGTGAAAAACTGTTTTTT.

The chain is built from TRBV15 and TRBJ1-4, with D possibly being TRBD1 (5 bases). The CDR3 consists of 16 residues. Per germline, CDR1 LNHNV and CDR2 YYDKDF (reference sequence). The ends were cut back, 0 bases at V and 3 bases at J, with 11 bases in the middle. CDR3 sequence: CATSRDVGASNEKLFF. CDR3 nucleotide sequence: TGTGCCACCAGCAGAGATGTCGGGGCGTCTAATGAAAAACTGTTTTTT.

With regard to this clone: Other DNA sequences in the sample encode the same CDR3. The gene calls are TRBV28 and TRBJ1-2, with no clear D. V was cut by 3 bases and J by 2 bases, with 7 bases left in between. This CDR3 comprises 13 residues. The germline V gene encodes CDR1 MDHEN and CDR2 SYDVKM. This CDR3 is CASSLRVNYGYTF. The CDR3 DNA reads TGTGCCAGCAGTTTGAGGGTCAACTATGGCTACACCTTC.

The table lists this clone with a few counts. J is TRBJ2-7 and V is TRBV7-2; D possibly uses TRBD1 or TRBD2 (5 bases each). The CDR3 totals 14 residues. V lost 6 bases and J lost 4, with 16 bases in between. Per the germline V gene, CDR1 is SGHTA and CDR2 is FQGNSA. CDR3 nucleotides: TGTGCCAGCAGGCCGACAGCGGCAGCATACGAGCAGTACTTC. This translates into CASRPTAAAYEQYF.

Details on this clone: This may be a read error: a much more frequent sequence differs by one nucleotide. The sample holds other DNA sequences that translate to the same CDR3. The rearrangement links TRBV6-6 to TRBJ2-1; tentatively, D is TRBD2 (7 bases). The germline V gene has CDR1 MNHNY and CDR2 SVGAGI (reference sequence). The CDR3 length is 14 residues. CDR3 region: CASSPQGGGNEQFF. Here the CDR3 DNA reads TGCGCCAGCAGCCCACAGGGAGGGGGGAATGAGCAGTTCTTC.

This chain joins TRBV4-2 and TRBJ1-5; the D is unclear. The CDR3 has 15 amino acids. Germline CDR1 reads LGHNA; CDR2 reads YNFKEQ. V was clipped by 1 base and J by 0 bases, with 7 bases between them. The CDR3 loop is CASSQVGYSNQPQHF. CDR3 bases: TGTGCCAGCAGCCAAGTAGGGTATAGCAATCAGCCCCAGCATTTT.